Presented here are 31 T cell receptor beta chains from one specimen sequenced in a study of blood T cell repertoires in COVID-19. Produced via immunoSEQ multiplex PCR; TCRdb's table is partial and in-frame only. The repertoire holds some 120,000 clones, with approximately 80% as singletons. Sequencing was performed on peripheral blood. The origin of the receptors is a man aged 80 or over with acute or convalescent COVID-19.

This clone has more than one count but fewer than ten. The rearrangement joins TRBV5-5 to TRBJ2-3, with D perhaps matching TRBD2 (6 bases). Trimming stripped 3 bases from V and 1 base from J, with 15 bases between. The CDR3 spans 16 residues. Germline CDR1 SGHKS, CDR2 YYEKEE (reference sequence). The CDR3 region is CASSWRPGGGTDTQYF. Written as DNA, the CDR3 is TGTGCCAGCAGCTGGCGGCCCGGAGGGGGCACAGATACGCAGTATTTT.

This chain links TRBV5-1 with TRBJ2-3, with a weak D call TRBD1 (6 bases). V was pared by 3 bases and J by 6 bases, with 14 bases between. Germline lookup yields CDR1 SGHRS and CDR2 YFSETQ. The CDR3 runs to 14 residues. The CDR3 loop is CASSWDKGEDTQYF. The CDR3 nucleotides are TGCGCCAGCAGCTGGGACAAGGGAGAGGATACGCAGTATTTT.

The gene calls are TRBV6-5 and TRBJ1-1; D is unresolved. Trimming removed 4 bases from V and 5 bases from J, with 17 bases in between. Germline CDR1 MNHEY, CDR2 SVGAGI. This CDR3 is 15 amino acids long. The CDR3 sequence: CASSWEEASSTEAFF. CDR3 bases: TGTGCCAGCAGTTGGGAGGAGGCTAGTAGTACTGAAGCTTTCTTT.

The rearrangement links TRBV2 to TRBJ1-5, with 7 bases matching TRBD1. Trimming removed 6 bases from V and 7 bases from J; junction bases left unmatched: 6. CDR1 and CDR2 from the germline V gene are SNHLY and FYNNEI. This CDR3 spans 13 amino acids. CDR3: CASRGQSGQPQHF. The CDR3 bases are TGTGCCAGCAGGGGACAGTCCGGGCAGCCCCAGCATTTT.

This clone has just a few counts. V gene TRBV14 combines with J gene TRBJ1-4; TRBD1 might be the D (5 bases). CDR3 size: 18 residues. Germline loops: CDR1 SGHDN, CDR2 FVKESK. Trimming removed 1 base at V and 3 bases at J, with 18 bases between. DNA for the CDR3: TGTGCCAGCAGCCAAGCGGGTCGATTCGGGGGACCTAATGAAAAACTGTTTTTT. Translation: CASSQAGRFGGPNEKLFF.

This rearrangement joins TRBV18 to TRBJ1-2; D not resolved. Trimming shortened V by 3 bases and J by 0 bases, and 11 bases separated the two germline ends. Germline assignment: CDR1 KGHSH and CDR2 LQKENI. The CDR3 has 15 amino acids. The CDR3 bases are TGTGCCAGCTCACCGGCGGGTACCACTAACTATGGCTACACCTTC. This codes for CASSPAGTTNYGYTF.

The DNA of the CDR3 is TGTGCCAGCAGCCCTACCCCGTCTGGGGCCAACGTCCTGACTTTC. This sequence encodes CASSPTPSGANVLTF. The rearrangement uses TRBV3-1 (or the pseudogene TRBV3-2) and TRBJ2-6; D call uncertain. Germline V lookup: CDR1 LGHDT, CDR2 YNNKEL (reference sequence). Trimming shortened V by 4 bases and J by 1 base, and 8 bases separated the two germline ends. The CDR3 has 15 residues.

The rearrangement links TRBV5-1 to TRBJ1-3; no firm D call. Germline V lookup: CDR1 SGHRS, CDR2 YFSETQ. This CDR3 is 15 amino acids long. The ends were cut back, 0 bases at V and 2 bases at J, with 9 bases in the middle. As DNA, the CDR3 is TGCGCCAGCAGCTTGGCCCCTCTCGCTGGAAACACCATATATTTT. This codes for CASSLAPLAGNTIYF. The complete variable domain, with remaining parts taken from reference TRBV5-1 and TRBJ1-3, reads KAGVTQTPRYLIKTRGQQVTLSCSPISGHRSVSWYQQTPGQGLQFLFEYFSETQRNKGNFPGRFSGRQFSNSRSEMNVSTLELGDSALYLCASSLAPLAGNTIYFGEGSWLTVV.

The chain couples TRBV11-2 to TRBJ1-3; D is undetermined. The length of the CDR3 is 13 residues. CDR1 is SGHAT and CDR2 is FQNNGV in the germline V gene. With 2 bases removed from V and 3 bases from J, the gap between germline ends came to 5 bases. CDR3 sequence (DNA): TGTGCCAGCAGCTTAACGGGTGGAAACACCATATATTTT. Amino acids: CASSLTGGNTIYF.

CDR3 protein: CASSVGVGADTQYF. In DNA, the CDR3 is TGTGCCAGCAGCGTAGGAGTCGGTGCAGATACGCAGTATTTT. The J gene is TRBJ2-3, the V gene TRBV9; D unresolved. The CDR3 has 14 residues. Trimming shortened V by 0 bases and J by 4 bases, and 9 bases separated the two germline ends. Per the germline V gene, CDR1 is SGDLS and CDR2 is YYNGEE.

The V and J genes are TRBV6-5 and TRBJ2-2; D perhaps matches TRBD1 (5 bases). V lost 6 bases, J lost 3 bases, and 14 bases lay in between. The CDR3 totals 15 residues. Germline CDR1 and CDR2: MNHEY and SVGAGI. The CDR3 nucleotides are TGTGCCAGCAGCCCCACCGCAGGGTACACCGGGGAGCTGTTTTTT. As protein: CASSPTAGYTGELFF.

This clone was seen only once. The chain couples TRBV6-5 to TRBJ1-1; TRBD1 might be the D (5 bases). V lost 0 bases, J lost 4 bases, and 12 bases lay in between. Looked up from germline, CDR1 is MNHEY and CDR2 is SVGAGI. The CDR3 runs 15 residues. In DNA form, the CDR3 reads TGTGCCAGCAGTTACTCCGCAGGGTCGGTCACTGAAGCTTTCTTT. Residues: CASSYSAGSVTEAFF.

CDR3 sequence (DNA): TGCGCCAGCAGCCAAGTGAGCGCGGGAGTCTTTAATTCACCCCTCCACTTT. Translation: CASSQVSAGVFNSPLHF. The J gene is TRBJ1-6, the V gene TRBV4-1; D is ambiguous. The germline CDR1 and CDR2 sequences are MGHRA and YSYEKL. With 1 base removed from V and 6 bases from J, the gap between germline ends came to 16 bases. This CDR3 is built from 17 residues.

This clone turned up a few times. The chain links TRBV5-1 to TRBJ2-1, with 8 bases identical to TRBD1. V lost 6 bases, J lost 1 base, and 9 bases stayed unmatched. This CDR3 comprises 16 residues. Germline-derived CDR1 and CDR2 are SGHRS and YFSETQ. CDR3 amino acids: CASTPLGQESYNEQFF. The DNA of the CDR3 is TGCGCCAGCACCCCCCTGGGACAGGAATCCTACAATGAGCAGTTCTTC. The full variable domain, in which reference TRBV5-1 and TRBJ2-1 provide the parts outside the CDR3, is KAGVTQTPRYLIKTRGQQVTLSCSPISGHRSVSWYQQTPGQGLQFLFEYFSETQRNKGNFPGRFSGRQFSNSRSEMNVSTLELGDSALYLCASTPLGQESYNEQFFGPGTRLTVL.

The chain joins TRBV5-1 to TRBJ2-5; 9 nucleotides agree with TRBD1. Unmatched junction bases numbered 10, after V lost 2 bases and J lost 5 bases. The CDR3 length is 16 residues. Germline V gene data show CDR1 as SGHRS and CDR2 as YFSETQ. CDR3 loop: CASSLGNNGQGETQYF. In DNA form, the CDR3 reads TGCGCCAGCAGCTTAGGGAATAACGGACAGGGGGAGACCCAGTACTTC. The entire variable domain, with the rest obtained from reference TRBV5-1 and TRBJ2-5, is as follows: KAGVTQTPRYLIKTRGQQVTLSCSPISGHRSVSWYQQTPGQGLQFLFEYFSETQRNKGNFPGRFSGRQFSNSRSEMNVSTLELGDSALYLCASSLGNNGQGETQYFGPGTRLLVL.

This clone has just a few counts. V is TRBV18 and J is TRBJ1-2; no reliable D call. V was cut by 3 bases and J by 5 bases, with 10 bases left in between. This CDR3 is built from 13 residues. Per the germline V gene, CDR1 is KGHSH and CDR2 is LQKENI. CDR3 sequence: CASSPATAYGYTF. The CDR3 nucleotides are TGTGCCAGCTCACCGGCCACAGCATATGGCTACACCTTC.

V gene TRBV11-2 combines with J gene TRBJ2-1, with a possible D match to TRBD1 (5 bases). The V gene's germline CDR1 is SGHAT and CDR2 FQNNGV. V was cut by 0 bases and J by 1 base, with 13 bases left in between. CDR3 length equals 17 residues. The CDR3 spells CASSLDQRGWSYNEQFF. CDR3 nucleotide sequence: TGTGCCAGCAGCTTAGACCAAAGGGGTTGGTCCTACAATGAGCAGTTCTTC.

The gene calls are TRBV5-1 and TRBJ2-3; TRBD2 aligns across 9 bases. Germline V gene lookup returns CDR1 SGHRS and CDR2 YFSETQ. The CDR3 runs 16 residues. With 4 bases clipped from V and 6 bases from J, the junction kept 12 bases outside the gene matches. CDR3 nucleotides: TGCGCCAGCAGCGCGGGGGGGACTGGGCTCGGGGATACGCAGTATTTT. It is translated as CASSAGGTGLGDTQYF.

Here the CDR3 DNA reads TGTGCCAGCAGCCGCCCCGGGCGGGGGAGGGTTAGTGAGCAGTTCTTC. This codes for CASSRPGRGRVSEQFF. The V call is TRBV7-8, the J call TRBJ2-1; TRBD2 agrees at 7 bases. This CDR3 is 16 amino acids long. The germline gives CDR1 SGHVS, CDR2 FQNEAQ. With 5 bases clipped from V and 9 bases from J, the junction kept 16 bases outside the gene matches.

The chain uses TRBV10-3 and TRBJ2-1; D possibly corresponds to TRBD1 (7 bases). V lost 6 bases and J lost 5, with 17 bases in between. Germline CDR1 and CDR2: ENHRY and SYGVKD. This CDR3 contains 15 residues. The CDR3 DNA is TGTGCCATCAGCGTACAGGGGACTTTTAACAATGAGCAGTTCTTC. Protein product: CAISVQGTFNNEQFF.

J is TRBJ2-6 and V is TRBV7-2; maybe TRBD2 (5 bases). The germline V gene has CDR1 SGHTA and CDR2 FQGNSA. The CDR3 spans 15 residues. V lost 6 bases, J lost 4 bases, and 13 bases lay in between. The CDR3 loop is CASRGASAGANVLTF. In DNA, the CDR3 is TGTGCCAGCAGGGGAGCTTCGGCCGGGGCCAACGTCCTGACTTTC.

CDR3: CASSSSGARSYNEQFF. In DNA form, the CDR3 reads TGTGCCAGCAGTTCCTCAGGGGCACGCTCCTACAATGAGCAGTTCTTC. The chain has TRBV28 and TRBJ2-1; perhaps TRBD1 as D (6 bases). The CDR3 contains 16 residues. Germline V CDR1 and CDR2: MDHEN, SYDVKM. V was shortened by 4 bases and J by 0 bases, with 13 bases between the two germline ends.

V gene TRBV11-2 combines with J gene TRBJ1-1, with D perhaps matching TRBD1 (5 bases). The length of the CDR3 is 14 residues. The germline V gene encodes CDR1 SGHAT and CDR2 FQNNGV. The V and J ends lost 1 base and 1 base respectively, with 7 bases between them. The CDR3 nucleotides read TGTGCCAGCAGCTTAGCGGGGGGGAACACTGAAGCTTTCTTT. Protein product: CASSLAGGNTEAFF.

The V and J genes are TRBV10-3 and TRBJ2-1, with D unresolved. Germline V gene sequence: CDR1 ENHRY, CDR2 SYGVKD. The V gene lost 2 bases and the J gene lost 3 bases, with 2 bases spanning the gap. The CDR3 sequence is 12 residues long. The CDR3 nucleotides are TGTGCCATCAGTGAGCACTACAATGAGCAGTTCTTC. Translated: CAISEHYNEQFF.

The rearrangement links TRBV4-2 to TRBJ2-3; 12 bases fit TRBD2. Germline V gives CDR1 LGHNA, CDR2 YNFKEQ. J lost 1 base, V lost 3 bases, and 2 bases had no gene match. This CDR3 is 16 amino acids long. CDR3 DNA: TGTGCCAGCAGCCATCTAGCGGGGGGGGGCACAGATACGCAGTATTTT. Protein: CASSHLAGGGTDTQYF.

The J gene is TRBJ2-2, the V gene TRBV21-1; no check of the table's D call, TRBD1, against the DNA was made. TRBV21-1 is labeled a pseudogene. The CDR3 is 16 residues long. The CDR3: CASSKGGGENTGELFF. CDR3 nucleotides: TGTGCCAGCAGCAAAGGGGGCGGAGAGAACACCGGGGAGCTGTTTTTT.

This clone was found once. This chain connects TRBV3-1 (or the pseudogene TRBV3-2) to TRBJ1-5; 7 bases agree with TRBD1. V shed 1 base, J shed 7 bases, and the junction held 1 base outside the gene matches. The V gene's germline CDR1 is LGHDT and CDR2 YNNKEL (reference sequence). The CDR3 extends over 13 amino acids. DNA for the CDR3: TGTGCCAGCAGCCAAGGAGGGGGCCAGCCCCAGCATTTT. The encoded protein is CASSQGGGQPQHF.

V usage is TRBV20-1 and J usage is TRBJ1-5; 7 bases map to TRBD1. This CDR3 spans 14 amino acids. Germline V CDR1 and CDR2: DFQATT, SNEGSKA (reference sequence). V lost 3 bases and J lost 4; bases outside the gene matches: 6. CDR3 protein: CSASTGERNQPQHF. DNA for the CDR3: TGCAGTGCTAGTACAGGGGAGAGAAATCAGCCCCAGCATTTT.

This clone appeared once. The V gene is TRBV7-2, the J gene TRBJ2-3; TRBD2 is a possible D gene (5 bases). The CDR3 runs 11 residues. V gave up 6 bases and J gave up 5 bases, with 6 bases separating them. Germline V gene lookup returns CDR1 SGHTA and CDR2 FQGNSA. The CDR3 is CASSTRDTQYF. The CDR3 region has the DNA TGTGCCAGCAGTACTAGAGATACGCAGTATTTT.

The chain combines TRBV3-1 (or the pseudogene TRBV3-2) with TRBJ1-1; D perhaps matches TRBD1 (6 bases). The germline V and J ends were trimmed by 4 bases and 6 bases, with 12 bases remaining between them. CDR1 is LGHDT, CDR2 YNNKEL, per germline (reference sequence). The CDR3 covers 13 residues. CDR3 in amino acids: CASSPGTRPEAFF. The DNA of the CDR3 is TGTGCCAGCAGCCCGGGGACAAGACCTGAAGCTTTCTTT.

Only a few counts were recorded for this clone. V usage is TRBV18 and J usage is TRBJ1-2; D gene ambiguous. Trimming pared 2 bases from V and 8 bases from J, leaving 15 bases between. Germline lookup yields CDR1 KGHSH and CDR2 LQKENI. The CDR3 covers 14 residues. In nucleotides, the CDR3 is TGTGCCAGCTCACCAGCTCAAGCCTCGGGGGGCTACACCTTC. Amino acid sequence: CASSPAQASGGYTF.